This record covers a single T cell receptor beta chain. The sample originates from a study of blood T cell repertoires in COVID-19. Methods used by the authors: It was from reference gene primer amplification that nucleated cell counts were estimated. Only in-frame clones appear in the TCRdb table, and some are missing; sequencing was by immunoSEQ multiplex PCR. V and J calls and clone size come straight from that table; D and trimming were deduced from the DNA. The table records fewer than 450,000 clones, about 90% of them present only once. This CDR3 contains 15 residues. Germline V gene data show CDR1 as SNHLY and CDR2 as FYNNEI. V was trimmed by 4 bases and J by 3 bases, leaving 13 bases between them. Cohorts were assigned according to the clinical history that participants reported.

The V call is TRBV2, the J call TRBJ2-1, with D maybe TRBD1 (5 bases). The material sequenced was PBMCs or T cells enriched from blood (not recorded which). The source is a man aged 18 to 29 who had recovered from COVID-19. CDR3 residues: CASSGQPTLYNEQFF. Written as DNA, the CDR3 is TGTGCCAGCAGTGGACAGCCTACCCTCTACAATGAGCAGTTCTTC.